This T cell receptor beta chain was identified during a study of technical replicates of blood from a handful of donors. Using immunoSEQ multiplex PCR, the repertoire was profiled, and TCRdb retains in-frame clones only, with some absent. The sample contains almost 70,000 clones, just over 90% of which appear only once. The CDR3 has 15 residues. The J segment lost 8 bases and the V segment lost 2 bases, leaving 4 bases of the junction unmatched. From germline, CDR1 is SNHLY and CDR2 FYNNEI. Material for sequencing was PBMCs. The source is a human donor in good health. Some clones in this sample may be carry-over from other donors' samples. This rearrangement joins TRBV2 to TRBJ2-1; 12 nucleotides line up with TRBD2. The CDR3 nucleotides are TGTGCCAGCAGTGAAATAGGGACTAGCGGGTATGAGCAGTTCTTC. Translating it yields CASSEIGTSGYEQFF.